This T cell receptor (beta chain) was recovered during a study of blood T cells in healthy people across ages. The CDR3 has 14 amino acids. V was cut by 1 base and J by 3 bases, with 10 bases left in between. The V gene's germline CDR1 is SGHRS and CDR2 YFSETQ. Next came a second PCR, run for about 7 to 12 cycles, which used a sample-barcoded 5' primer along with a J-beta primer mix. MiXCR, applied by TCRdb to the 5' RACE reads, yields one record per CDR3 protein. The sample lists fewer than 900,000 distinct CDR3 sequences, roughly 45% occurring once. The sequenced material came from blood. The clonotype originates from a woman aged 55 to 70 in good health. The chain joins TRBV5-1 to TRBJ1-1; D may be TRBD1 (6 bases). The CDR3 DNA reads as TGCGCCAGCAGCTTGCGGCCAGGGGACACTGAAGCTTTCTTT. This sequence encodes CASSLRPGDTEAFF.